Listed below are T cell receptor beta chains from one sample, sequenced in a study of blood T cell repertoires in COVID-19. The method was immunoSEQ multiplex PCR; TCRdb's version includes in-frame clones alone and lacks a portion of them. The sample has under 350,000 clones, approximately 91% seen once; the top ten hold 2% to 2.5%. The sample consisted of peripheral blood. These receptors were collected from a man aged 50-60 years with acute or convalescent COVID-19. The CDR3 runs from the conserved cysteine through the conserved F or W. The D gene is left open where the match is weak. Clone size, where shown, is once, few, many, or a class for clones that have expanded.

size	D	V	J	DNA	CDR3
once	TRBD1	TRBV2	TRBJ1-5	TGTGCCAGCAGTGGGGGGACAGGGGGCGGGCAGCCCCAGCATTTT	CASSGGTGGGQPQHF
NA	NA	TRBV5-1	TRBJ2-3	TGCGCCAGCAGCTTGTCAACTAACACAGATACGCAGTATTTT	CASSLSTNTDTQYF
once	NA	TRBV6-6	TRBJ1-1	TGTGCCAGCAGCTCCAGGGGTAGGGACACTGAAGCTTTCTTT	CASSSRGRDTEAFF
NA	NA	TRBV30	TRBJ2-1	TGTGCCTGGAGTGTAATCCCCCAGGGGACATACAATGAGCAGTTCTTC	CAWSVIPQGTYNEQFF
NA	NA	TRBV11-2	TRBJ1-4	TGTGCCAGCAGCCCGGGAGGGAGTCGGGAAAAACTGTTTTTT	CASSPGGSREKLFF
NA	NA	TRBV30	TRBJ2-1	TGTGCCTGGAGTGTACTAGGTCAGGGGAAGAGGTTCTTC	CAWSVLGQGKRFF
NA	NA	TRBV10-2	TRBJ2-7	TGCGCCAGCACCTCTGCGGGGACCTACGAGCAGTACTTC	CASTSAGTYEQYF
NA	TRBD2	TRBV7-2	TRBJ2-2	TGTGCCACCGGGACTAGCAGTTACACCGGGGAGCTGTTTTTT	CATGTSSYTGELFF
NA	NA	TRBV7-9	TRBJ2-1	TGTGCCAGCAGCTTAATTCAGGGGATTCATGAGCAGTTCTTC	CASSLIQGIHEQFF
NA	NA	TRBV9	TRBJ1-1	TGTGCCAGCAGCTCCCAGGCGGGGCGGACGAACACTGAAGCTTTCTTT	CASSSQAGRTNTEAFF